Below are 9 T cell receptor beta chains sequenced from a single sample in a study of early stage breast cancer tumors. Clones were sequenced by immunoSEQ multiplex PCR, and TCRdb holds only the in-frame ones, with some missing. The sample lists around 50,000 clones, about 83% occurring once. Sequenced: blood. The receptors were gathered from a person aged 45 to 60 with breast cancer.

The chain is built from TRBV5-1 and TRBJ2-5, with 10 bases aligning to TRBD1. The V and J ends lost 0 bases and 4 bases, in that order; junction bases with no gene match: 3. The CDR3 length is 15 residues. Germline-derived CDR1 and CDR2 are SGHRS and YFSETQ. The CDR3 bases are TGCGCCAGCAGCTTGGTGACAGGGGGCGGAGAGACCCAGTACTTC. This encodes CASSLVTGGGETQYF.

This clone was found once. Mismatch with germline at one junction end may stem from a read error. V and J are TRBV14 and TRBJ2-7, with TRBD2 as a possible D gene (7 bases). This CDR3 region has 13 residues. CDR1 and CDR2 from the germline V gene are SGHDN and FVKESK. CDR3 protein: CASSQEWGGPIVF. In DNA, the CDR3 is TGTGCCAGCAGCCAAGAGTGGGGGGGGCCCATAGTCTTC.

There are a few counts of this clone. This chain links TRBV6-1 with TRBJ1-1; tentative D call: TRBD1 (5 bases). This CDR3 has 14 amino acids. Trimming removed 8 bases at V and 5 bases at J, with 18 bases between. The germline CDR1 and CDR2 sequences are MNHNS and SASEGT. The CDR3 sequence: CASGGRGAGTEAFF. CDR3 nucleotide sequence: TGTGCCAGCGGGGGGAGAGGGGCTGGTACTGAAGCTTTCTTT.

This clone was picked up one time. The V call is TRBV4-2, the J call TRBJ2-7; a possible D gene is TRBD1 (5 bases). V was trimmed by 2 bases and J by 2 bases, leaving 13 bases between them. The germline V gene has CDR1 LGHNA and CDR2 YNFKEQ. The CDR3 has 15 residues. CDR3 region: CASSQNDRDPYEQYF. CDR3 coding DNA: TGTGCCAGCAGCCAAAACGACAGAGACCCCTACGAGCAGTACTTC.

This chain uses TRBV15 with TRBJ2-1; D is uncertain. V lost 0 bases to trimming and J lost 5 bases, with 5 bases between them. There are 13 residues in the CDR3. The V gene's germline CDR1 is LNHNV and CDR2 YYDKDF (reference sequence). CDR3 loop: CATSRDPDNEQFF. CDR3 DNA sequence: TGTGCCACCAGCAGAGATCCGGACAATGAGCAGTTCTTC.

This clone came up a few times. The chain is built from TRBV6-1 and TRBJ2-2; D is ambiguous. CDR1 and CDR2 (germline): MNHNS, SASEGT. V shed 6 bases and J shed 4 bases, with 15 bases lying between them. This CDR3 spans 15 amino acids. This CDR3 reads CASRLEHWGTGELFF. In nucleotides, the CDR3 is TGTGCCAGCAGGCTGGAACACTGGGGCACCGGGGAGCTGTTTTTT.

The chain has TRBV4-3 and TRBJ2-2, with no clear D. V was shortened by 3 bases and J by 4 bases, with 15 bases between the two germline ends. CDR1 and CDR2 from the germline V gene are LGHNA and YSLEER. CDR3 size: 16 residues. Written as DNA, the CDR3 is TGCGCCAGCAGCCATTTTCCCCTCGAAGGCACCGGGGAGCTGTTTTTT. As protein: CASSHFPLEGTGELFF.

This clone was detected a few times. The chain is built from TRBV11-2 and TRBJ1-3; D remains ambiguous. The V gene lost 3 bases and the J gene lost 4 bases, with 10 bases spanning the gap. CDR1 and CDR2 (germline): SGHAT, FQNNGV. The CDR3 has 14 amino acids. CDR3 sequence reads: CASSLGRVGNTIYF. Written as DNA, the CDR3 is TGTGCCAGCAGCTTGGGGAGGGTCGGAAACACCATATATTTT.

The CDR3 DNA follows: TGCGCCAGCAGGGGGACAGGCCGATATGGCATTCAAGAGACCCAGTACTTC. Its protein is CASRGTGRYGIQETQYF. The genes are TRBV5-1 and TRBJ2-5; 8 nucleotides match TRBD1. The V gene's germline CDR1 is SGHRS and CDR2 YFSETQ. The CDR3 loop spans 17 amino acids. With V trimmed by 5 bases and J by 2 bases, 14 bases remained unmatched.